The 27 T cell receptor beta chains below come from one sample, sequenced in a study of chemoradiotherapy in HPV16-positive cancers. The protocol was immunoSEQ multiplex PCR, while the TCRdb copy is restricted to in-frame clones and leaves out a portion. The sample yields about 32,000 clones, 80% seen once. Sequencing used blood, obtained from a patient who underwent chemoradiotherapy. All receptors come from a human donor with HPV-associated anogenital cancer.

This chain joins TRBV6-4 and TRBJ1-1; D ambiguous. Trimming took off 5 bases at V and 1 base at J, with 11 bases between the two ends. CDR3 length equals 14 residues. The V gene's germline CDR1 is MRHNA and CDR2 SNTAGT. Here the CDR3 reads CASSQETGNTEAFF. The CDR3 region has the DNA TGTGCCAGCAGTCAGGAGACCGGGAACACTGAAGCTTTCTTT.

The rearrangement links TRBV11-2 to TRBJ2-5; TRBD1 matches 7 bases. Germline CDR1 and CDR2: SGHAT and FQNNGV. V was pared by 2 bases and J by 3 bases, with 12 bases of the junction left unmatched. CDR3 length: 17 residues. The CDR3 nucleotides read TGTGCCAGCAGCTTAACCGCGGCAGGGGGAGCGGAAGAGACCCAGTACTTC. This codes for CASSLTAAGGAEETQYF.

The chain uses TRBV18 and TRBJ1-4; no reliable D call. Germline V gene sequence: CDR1 KGHSH, CDR2 LQKENI. V gave up 0 bases and J gave up 8 bases, with 4 bases separating them. The CDR3 extends over 12 amino acids. The CDR3: CASSPPEEKLFF. The CDR3, as DNA: TGTGCCAGCTCACCACCCGAGGAAAAACTGTTTTTT.

The chain couples TRBV19 to TRBJ2-7; possible D gene TRBD1, 8 bases. V was clipped by 3 bases and J by 2 bases, with 14 bases between them. From germline, CDR1 is LNHDA and CDR2 SQIVND (reference sequence). The CDR3 extends over 15 amino acids. In DNA, the CDR3 is TGTGCCAGTAGTATGAGACAGGGGAGGGCCTACGAGCAGTACTTC. Protein sequence: CASSMRQGRAYEQYF.

The chain joins TRBV30 to TRBJ1-2; possibly TRBD1 for D (6 bases). Germline V gene data show CDR1 as GTSNPN and CDR2 as SVGIG (reference sequence). CDR3 length equals 12 residues. Trimming cost V 5 bases and J 7 bases, with 14 bases left between them. The chain's CDR3 is CAWGGRGAGYTF. The CDR3 DNA sequence: TGTGCCTGGGGTGGGAGGGGGGCTGGCTACACCTTC.

The chain has TRBV7-9 and TRBJ2-3; D perhaps matches TRBD1 (5 bases). CDR1 and CDR2 (germline): SEHNR, FQNEAQ (reference sequence). The length of the CDR3 is 15 residues. V was clipped by 4 bases and J by 2 bases, with 13 bases between them. In DNA form, the CDR3 reads TGTGCCAGCAGCTCAATGACCAGGGCCACAGATACGCAGTATTTT. The encoded protein is CASSSMTRATDTQYF.

The V gene is TRBV10-3, the J gene TRBJ2-7; D is possibly TRBD2 (7 bases). This CDR3 is built from 16 residues. Germline V gives CDR1 ENHRY, CDR2 SYGVKD. V was trimmed by 6 bases and J by 4 bases, leaving 22 bases between them. The DNA for the CDR3 is TGTGCCATCAGCGCCTCGCGGGGGCCTACTAGATACGAGCAGTACTTC. Its translation: CAISASRGPTRYEQYF.

The genes are TRBV5-6 and TRBJ2-7; D could derive from TRBD1 or TRBD2 (5 bases each). CDR3 size: 14 residues. The germline V gene has CDR1 SGHDT and CDR2 YYEEEE. Trimming removed 6 bases from V and 7 bases from J, with 20 bases in between. The CDR3 coding sequence is TGTGCCAGCACCGAACAGGCCGGGATTGGGGAGCAGTACTTC. Translating it yields CASTEQAGIGEQYF.

The rearrangement links TRBV5-1 to TRBJ1-1; D is uncertain. V lost 4 bases, J lost 3 bases, and 10 bases lay in between. The CDR3 is 13 residues long. Germline assignment: CDR1 SGHRS and CDR2 YFSETQ. CDR3 nucleotides: TGCGCCAGCAGCCCCCGGGTCTACACTGAAGCTTTCTTT. This gives the protein CASSPRVYTEAFF. Filled out from reference TRBV5-1 and TRBJ1-1, the complete variable domain reads KAGVTQTPRYLIKTRGQQVTLSCSPISGHRSVSWYQQTPGQGLQFLFEYFSETQRNKGNFPGRFSGRQFSNSRSEMNVSTLELGDSALYLCASSPRVYTEAFFGQGTRLTVV.

This clone was recorded once. V and J are TRBV14 and TRBJ1-2; no reliable D call. This CDR3 is 13 amino acids long. The V end lost 3 bases, the J end lost 5 bases, and 10 bases lay between the germline ends. CDR1 is SGHDN and CDR2 is FVKESK in the germline V gene. The CDR3 DNA reads TGTGCCAGCAGCCAGGGGATTTCGTATGGCTACACCTTC. Translated: CASSQGISYGYTF.

The V gene is TRBV18, the J gene TRBJ2-7; 7 bases match TRBD1. The CDR3 has 15 amino acids. J gave up 1 base and V 1 base, and 4 bases lay outside the gene matches. Germline values: CDR1 KGHSH, CDR2 LQKENI. CDR3 residues: CASSPQSDRSYEQYF. The CDR3 nucleotides read TGTGCCAGCTCACCACAATCGGACAGGTCCTACGAGCAGTACTTC.

V gene TRBV7-2 combines with J gene TRBJ2-5; D call uncertain. This CDR3 contains 13 residues. CDR1 and CDR2 from the germline V gene are SGHTA and FQGNSA. Deletions cut 5 bases from V and 7 bases from J, with 14 bases between. Here the CDR3 DNA reads TGTGCCAGCAGCCCCACCTCCTCGGGGACCCAGTACTTC. Its translation: CASSPTSSGTQYF.

The genes are TRBV7-9 and TRBJ1-4, with a tentative D call TRBD1 (6 bases). V was pared by 5 bases and J by 0 bases, with 10 bases between. The V gene's germline CDR1 is SEHNR and CDR2 FQNEAQ (reference sequence). The CDR3 sequence is 15 residues long. The chain's CDR3 is CASSTWTATNEKLFF. As DNA, the CDR3 is TGTGCCAGCAGCACCTGGACAGCAACTAATGAAAAACTGTTTTTT.

This clone was counted between two and nine times. This chain joins TRBV27 and TRBJ1-2; 9 bases agree with TRBD1. The CDR3 contains 11 residues. The V and J ends lost 6 bases and 8 bases, in that order; junction bases with no gene match: 1. Germline V gene sequence: CDR1 MNHEY, CDR2 SMNVEV (reference sequence). In nucleotides, the CDR3 is TGTGCCAGCAGGACAGGGGGAGGCTACACCTTC. It is translated as CASRTGGGYTF.

The genes are TRBV5-1 and TRBJ2-4, with a tentative D call TRBD1 (5 bases). Germline V gene sequence: CDR1 SGHRS, CDR2 YFSETQ. The CDR3 extends over 14 amino acids. V was trimmed by 4 bases and J by 3 bases, leaving 11 bases between them. Written as DNA, the CDR3 is TGCGCCAGCAGCCTGCAGGGCGGCAAAAACATTCAGTACTTC. The encoded protein is CASSLQGGKNIQYF.

The V call is TRBV7-2, the J call TRBJ1-2; D not certain. From germline, CDR1 is SGHTA and CDR2 FQGNSA. The CDR3 has 13 amino acids. Trimming took off 0 bases at V and 2 bases at J, with 4 bases between the two ends. This CDR3 reads CASSLAGNYGYTF. CDR3 sequence (DNA): TGTGCCAGCAGCTTAGCGGGGAACTATGGCTACACCTTC.

The J gene is TRBJ2-4, the V gene TRBV4-1; TRBD2 aligns across 8 bases. This CDR3 has 16 residues. Germline CDR1 reads MGHRA; CDR2 reads YSYEKL. The junction had 10 bases not matched to a gene; V was cut back by 4 bases and J by 5 bases. The CDR3 here is CASSRGTGTRENIQYF. The CDR3 coding sequence is TGCGCCAGCAGCCGAGGAACCGGGACTAGGGAAAACATTCAGTACTTC.

This chain connects TRBV11-3 to TRBJ2-1, with TRBD1 matching 10 bases. Trimming removed 3 bases from V and 9 bases from J; junction bases left unmatched: 14. This CDR3 is 17 amino acids long. CDR1 SGHNT and CDR2 YENEEA come from the germline V gene. The CDR3 loop reads CASSLGTGALKSSEQFF. CDR3 bases: TGTGCCAGCAGCTTGGGGACAGGGGCCCTAAAATCGAGTGAGCAGTTCTTC.

The chain uses TRBV29-1 and TRBJ1-4, with 11 bases matching TRBD1. The CDR3 totals 17 residues. Germline V lookup: CDR1 SQVTM, CDR2 ANQGSEA. V lost 6 bases to trimming and J lost 5 bases; unmatched junction nucleotides: 14. The CDR3 nucleotides are TGCAGCGTCGCCCCGGGACAGGGGGAGCGGAAGAATGAAAAACTGTTTTTT. Its translation is CSVAPGQGERKNEKLFF.

This clone showed up just a few times. V is TRBV5-6 and J is TRBJ2-7, with 7 bases matching TRBD1. J gave up 0 bases and V 4 bases, and 4 bases lay outside the gene matches. The CDR3 runs to 14 residues. The germline gives CDR1 SGHDT, CDR2 YYEEEE. CDR3 nucleotide sequence: TGTGCCAGCAGCCAGGACAGGACCTCCTACGAGCAGTACTTC. Translation: CASSQDRTSYEQYF.

This chain joins TRBV6-5 and TRBJ2-1; TRBD2 matches at 7 bases. The CDR3 is 13 amino acids. CDR1 MNHEY and CDR2 SVGAGI come from the germline V gene. Losses at the gene ends were 10 bases for V and 8 bases for J; bases not matched to a gene: 11. The CDR3 protein is CATTQRGIDEQFF. DNA for the CDR3: TGTGCCACCACTCAGCGGGGCATAGATGAGCAGTTCTTC.

This chain connects TRBV6-5 to TRBJ1-1; D uncertain. The length of the CDR3 is 13 residues. Germline-derived CDR1 and CDR2 are MNHEY and SVGAGI. Trimming shortened V by 6 bases and J by 0 bases, and 8 bases separated the two germline ends. CDR3 in amino acids: CASRTHLNTEAFF. CDR3 DNA sequence: TGTGCCAGCAGGACTCACTTGAACACTGAAGCTTTCTTT.

This clone has only a few counts. The chain recombines TRBV19 with TRBJ2-2; D is uncertain. The CDR3 runs to 15 residues. CDR1 and CDR2 from the germline V gene are LNHDA and SQIVND (reference sequence). V was shortened by 5 bases and J by 8 bases, with 18 bases between the two germline ends. CDR3 sequence: CASSLSVPISGELFF. CDR3 coding DNA: TGTGCCAGTAGTCTATCCGTCCCTATCTCAGGGGAGCTGTTTTTT.

The chain employs TRBV5-1 and TRBJ2-6; TRBD1 or TRBD2 may be the D gene (5 bases each). The germline V gene has CDR1 SGHRS and CDR2 YFSETQ. The germline V and J ends were trimmed by 10 bases and 2 bases, with 16 bases remaining between them. This CDR3 is built from 15 residues. The CDR3 region is CASGQGGAGANVLTF. In DNA form, the CDR3 reads TGCGCCTCGGGGCAGGGTGGGGCTGGGGCCAACGTCCTGACTTTC.

The chain recombines TRBV30 with TRBJ1-4; D is unclear. Trimming stripped 0 bases from V and 5 bases from J, with 4 bases between. Germline CDR1 and CDR2: GTSNPN and SVGIG (reference sequence). This CDR3 is built from 12 residues. CDR3 bases: TGTGCCTGGAGTGTTTTGAATGAAAAACTGTTTTTT. Translated, it gives CAWSVLNEKLFF. The full variable domain, with the rest looked up from reference TRBV30 and TRBJ1-4, is SQTIHQWPATLVQPVGSPLSLECTVEGTSNPNLYWYRQAAGRGLQLLFYSVGIGQISSEVPQNLSASRPQDRQFILSSKKLLLSDSGFYLCAWSVLNEKLFFGSGTQLSVL.

V usage is TRBV9 and J usage is TRBJ2-7; tentatively, D is TRBD1 or TRBD2 (5 bases each). V lost 2 bases to trimming and J lost 0 bases, with 12 bases between them. Per the germline V gene, CDR1 is SGDLS and CDR2 is YYNGEE. The CDR3 is 15 residues long. In DNA, the CDR3 is TGTGCCAGCAGCGTTCTACCGGGGACCTCCTACGAGCAGTACTTC. The encoded protein is CASSVLPGTSYEQYF.

Written as DNA, the CDR3 is TGTGCCAGCAGCTTACTAGCGGGGGGATTTGAGCAGTACTTC. Translated: CASSLLAGGFEQYF. V is TRBV6-5 and J is TRBJ2-7, with 12 positions matching TRBD2. CDR3 length: 14 amino acids. Germline trimming cut 6 bases from V and 7 bases from J; bases unmatched to any gene: 7. Germline CDR1 is MNHEY and CDR2 is SVGAGI.